This record looks at one T cell receptor beta chain sequence and its context. The entry originates in a study of T cell changes during pregnancy in multiple sclerosis. The assay was immunoSEQ multiplex PCR, and TCRdb's table has in-frame clones only and misses some. The data show 30,000 to 45,000 clones, approximately 90% seen once. J gave up 6 bases and V 6 bases, and 3 bases lay outside the gene matches. Germline lookup yields CDR1 MNHEY and CDR2 SVGAGI. This CDR3 region has 12 residues. The chain uses TRBV6-5 and TRBJ1-2; 8 bases map to TRBD1. Sample: peripheral blood, taken before pregnancy. The source is a female donor with multiple sclerosis, enrolled in a pregnancy study. In DNA form, the CDR3 reads TGTGCCAGCAGGGACAGGGCTCATGGCTACACCTTC. Translating it yields CASRDRAHGYTF.